This is a list of T cell receptor beta chains from one sample in a study of blood T cell repertoires in COVID-19. Clones were read by immunoSEQ multiplex PCR, and TCRdb kept only the in-frame ones, dropping some. Of a few hundred thousand clones in the sample, 85% were seen once. Sequencing was performed on peripheral blood. These TCRs come from a young woman with acute or convalescent COVID-19. CDR3s include the opening cysteine and the closing phenylalanine or tryptophan. Fields, in order: CDR3 DNA, CDR3 protein, D gene, clone size, V gene, J gene. The D gene is left open where the match is weak. Some rows mark clone size as missing; the rest say once, few, many or name a class of expanded clone.

DNA: TGTGCCAGCAAGCAGGGGGCGTTGGAGACCCAGTACTTC; CDR3: CASKQGALETQYF; D: TRBD1; size: .; V: TRBV2; J: TRBJ2-5
DNA: TGCAGTGCTAGACTAGCCTACGAGCAGTACTTC; CDR3: CSARLAYEQYF; D: .; size: few; V: TRBV20-1; J: TRBJ2-7
DNA: TGTGCCAGCAGCAAAGTGAGGACAGGGGAGAGGTCTGGGGCCAACGTCCTGACTTTC; CDR3: CASSKVRTGERSGANVLTF; D: .; size: .; V: TRBV21-1; J: TRBJ2-6
DNA: TGTGCCAGTTATTCAGCAGCGTTGAACACTGAAGCTTTCTTT; CDR3: CASYSAALNTEAFF; D: .; size: few; V: TRBV6-5; J: TRBJ1-1
DNA: TGTGCCAGCAGTTTCGGACAGGACACTGAAGCTTTCTTT; CDR3: CASSFGQDTEAFF; D: TRBD1; size: .; V: TRBV7-9; J: TRBJ1-1
DNA: TGTGCCAGCAGCCTACGAATCCTGGACTCTACGAACACTGAAGCTTTCTTT; CDR3: CASSLRILDSTNTEAFF; D: .; size: .; V: TRBV11-2; J: TRBJ1-1
DNA: TGTGCCAGCAGCCCCGCGTCGGGCAATCAGCCCCAGCATTTT; CDR3: CASSPASGNQPQHF; D: .; size: .; V: TRBV5-5; J: TRBJ1-5
DNA: TGCGCCAGCAGCCAAGATGGACGGACTATTGGAAACACCATATATTTT; CDR3: CASSQDGRTIGNTIYF; D: .; size: once; V: TRBV4-1; J: TRBJ1-3
DNA: TGTGCCATCAGTGATACACAGGGGATAAACACTGAAGCTTTCTTT; CDR3: CAISDTQGINTEAFF; D: TRBD1; size: .; V: TRBV10-3; J: TRBJ1-1
DNA: TGCAGTGCTAGTCAAGCGGGAGTCCCCTACGAGCAGTACTTC; CDR3: CSASQAGVPYEQYF; D: TRBD2; size: once; V: TRBV20-1; J: TRBJ2-7
DNA: TGCGCCAGCAGCTTGTTAGGCCGCCCGGGCACCTTC; CDR3: CASSLLGRPGTF; D: .; size: .; V: TRBV5-1; J: TRBJ1-2
DNA: TGTGCCAGCAATATGGGGGGGGGCTGGACAGATACGCAGTATTTT; CDR3: CASNMGGGWTDTQYF; D: .; size: .; V: TRBV7-9; J: TRBJ2-3
DNA: TGTGCCAGCAGTGGACAGGTAGTAGCTTTCTTT; CDR3: CASSGQVVAFF; D: .; size: .; V: TRBV2; J: TRBJ1-1
DNA: TGTGCCAGCAGTGAATTAATAGGGGCGGGAGAGCAGTACTTC; CDR3: CASSELIGAGEQYF; D: .; size: few; V: TRBV2; J: TRBJ2-7
DNA: TGTGCCAGCAGGTCTGGACTGATCTATGGCTACACCTTC; CDR3: CASRSGLIYGYTF; D: .; size: once; V: TRBV28; J: TRBJ1-2
DNA: TGTGCCTGGTCCAGGGGCAGCAATCAGCCCCAGCATTTT; CDR3: CAWSRGSNQPQHF; D: .; size: few; V: TRBV30; J: TRBJ1-5
DNA: TGTGCCAGCAGTAGTCTTCGAAACGAGCAGTACTTC; CDR3: CASSSLRNEQYF; D: .; size: .; V: TRBV5-4; J: TRBJ2-7
DNA: TGTGCCAGCAGCAGAAGCGGGGCAGTCCGGGAAAAACTGTTTTTT; CDR3: CASSRSGAVREKLFF; D: .; size: .; V: TRBV7-3; J: TRBJ1-4
DNA: TGTGCCAGCTCAGACGGACAGGGCTATGGCTACACCTTC; CDR3: CASSDGQGYGYTF; D: TRBD1; size: .; V: TRBV18; J: TRBJ1-2
DNA: TGTGCCAGCAGCCCTTACTCCGGGGGGTATGGCTACACCTTC; CDR3: CASSPYSGGYGYTF; D: .; size: .; V: TRBV5-4; J: TRBJ1-2
DNA: TGTGCCAGCAGCTTAGGCGGCAGCGCGAGCATGAACACTGAAGCTTTCTTT; CDR3: CASSLGGSASMNTEAFF; D: .; size: .; V: TRBV7-9; J: TRBJ1-1